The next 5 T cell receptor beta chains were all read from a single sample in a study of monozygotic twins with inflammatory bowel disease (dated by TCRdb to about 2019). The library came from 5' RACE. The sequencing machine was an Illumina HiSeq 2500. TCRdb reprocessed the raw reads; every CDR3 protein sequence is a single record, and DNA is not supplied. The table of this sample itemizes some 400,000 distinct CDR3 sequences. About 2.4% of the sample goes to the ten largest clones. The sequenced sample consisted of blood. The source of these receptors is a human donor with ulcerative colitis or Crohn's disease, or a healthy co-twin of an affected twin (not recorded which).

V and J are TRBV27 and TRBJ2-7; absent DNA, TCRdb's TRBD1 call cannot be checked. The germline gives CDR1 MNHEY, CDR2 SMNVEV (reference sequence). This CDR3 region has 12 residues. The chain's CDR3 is CASSSLGEEQYF.

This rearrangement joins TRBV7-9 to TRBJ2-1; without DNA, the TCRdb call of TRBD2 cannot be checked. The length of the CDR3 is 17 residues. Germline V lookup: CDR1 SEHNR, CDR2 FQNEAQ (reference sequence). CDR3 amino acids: CASSPEIATSGYNEQFF.

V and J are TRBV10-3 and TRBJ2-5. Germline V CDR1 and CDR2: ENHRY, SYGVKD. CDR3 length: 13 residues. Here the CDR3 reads CAINQAEKETQYF.

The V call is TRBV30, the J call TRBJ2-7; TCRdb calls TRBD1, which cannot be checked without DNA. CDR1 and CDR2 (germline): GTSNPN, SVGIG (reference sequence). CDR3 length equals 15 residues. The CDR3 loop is CAWGRGTGAPYEQYF.

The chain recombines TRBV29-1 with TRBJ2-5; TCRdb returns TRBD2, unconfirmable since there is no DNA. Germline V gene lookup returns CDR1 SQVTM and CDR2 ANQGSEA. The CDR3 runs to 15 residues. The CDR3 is CSAFLGLAGGETQYF.